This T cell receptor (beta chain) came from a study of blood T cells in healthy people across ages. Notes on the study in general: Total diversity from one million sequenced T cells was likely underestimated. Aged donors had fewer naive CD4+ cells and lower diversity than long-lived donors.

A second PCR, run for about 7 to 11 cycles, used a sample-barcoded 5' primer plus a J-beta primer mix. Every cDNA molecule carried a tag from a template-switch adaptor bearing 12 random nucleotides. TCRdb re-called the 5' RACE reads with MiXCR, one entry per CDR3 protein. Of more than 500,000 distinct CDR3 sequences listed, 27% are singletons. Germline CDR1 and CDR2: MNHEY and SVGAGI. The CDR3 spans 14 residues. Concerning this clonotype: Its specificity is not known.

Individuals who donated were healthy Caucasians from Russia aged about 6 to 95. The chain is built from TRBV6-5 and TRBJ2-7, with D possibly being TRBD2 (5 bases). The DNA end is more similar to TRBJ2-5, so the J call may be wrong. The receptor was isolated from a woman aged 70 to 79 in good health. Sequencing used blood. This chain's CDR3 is CASRAELAGETQYF. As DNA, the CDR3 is TGTGCCAGCAGAGCGGAGCTAGCTGGGGAGACCCAGTACTTC.